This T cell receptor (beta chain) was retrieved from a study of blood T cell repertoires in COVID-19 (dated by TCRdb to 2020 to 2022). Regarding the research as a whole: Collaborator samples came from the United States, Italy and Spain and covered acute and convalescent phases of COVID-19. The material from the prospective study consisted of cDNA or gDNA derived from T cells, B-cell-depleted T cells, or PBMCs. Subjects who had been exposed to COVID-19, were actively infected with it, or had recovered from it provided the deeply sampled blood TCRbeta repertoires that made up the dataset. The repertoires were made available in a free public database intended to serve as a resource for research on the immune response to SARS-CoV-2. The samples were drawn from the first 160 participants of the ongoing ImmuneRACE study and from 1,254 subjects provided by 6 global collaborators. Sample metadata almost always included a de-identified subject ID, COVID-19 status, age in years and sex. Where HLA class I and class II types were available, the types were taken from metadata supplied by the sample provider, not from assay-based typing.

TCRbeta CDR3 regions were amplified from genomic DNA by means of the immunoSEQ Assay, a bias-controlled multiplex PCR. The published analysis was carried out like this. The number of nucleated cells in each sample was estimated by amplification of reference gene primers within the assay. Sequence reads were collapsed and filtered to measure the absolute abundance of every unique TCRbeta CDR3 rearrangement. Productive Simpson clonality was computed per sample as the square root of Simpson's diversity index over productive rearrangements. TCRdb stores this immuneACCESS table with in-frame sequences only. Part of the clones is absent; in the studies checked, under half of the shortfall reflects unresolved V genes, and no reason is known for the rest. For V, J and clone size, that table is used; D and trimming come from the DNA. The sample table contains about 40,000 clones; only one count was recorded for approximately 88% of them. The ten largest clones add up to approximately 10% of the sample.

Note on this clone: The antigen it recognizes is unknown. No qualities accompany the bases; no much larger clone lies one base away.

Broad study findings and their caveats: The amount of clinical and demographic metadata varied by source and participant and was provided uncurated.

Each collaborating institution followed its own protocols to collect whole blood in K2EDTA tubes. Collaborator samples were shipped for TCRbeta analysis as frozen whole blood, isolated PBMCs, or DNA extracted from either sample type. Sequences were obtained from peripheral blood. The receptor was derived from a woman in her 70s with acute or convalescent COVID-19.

The CDR3 reads CASKILAGGADTQYF. The base sequence is TGTGCCAGTAAGATTTTAGCGGGAGGGGCAGATACGCAGTATTTT. The V gene is TRBV19 and the J gene is TRBJ2-3, with 11 middle bases fitting TRBD2. Per the germline V gene (reference sequence), LNHDA is the CDR1 and SQIVND is the CDR2. V has 7 bases trimmed and J has 4 bases trimmed; junction bases matching no gene number 7. The CDR3 sequence holds 15 residues, the cysteine and phenylalanine included. Just CDR3 DNA is preserved here, 45 bases in frame from base 1.